The clone carrying this T cell receptor beta chain appeared many times. The time point was: newly diagnosed GD, antithyroid drugs for less than 3 months. PBMCs provided the RNA from which the TCR library was made. The data were obtained in a study of regulatory T cells in long-lasting Graves disease. Through Arm-PCR of CDR3 regions and iRepertoire HTBI primers, TCR beta libraries were built. TCRdb re-derived calls from the multiplex PCR reads in MiXCR, one entry per CDR3 protein. In the table there are some 500,000 distinct CDR3 sequences, around 15% of which are singletons. These data also featured in a second study, about T cells in Graves' hyperthyroidism and ophthalmopathy. This second report adds: It was considered stable Graves' hyperthyroidism when ophthalmopathy did not progress within 18 months. Median prediction lead before ophthalmopathy onset was about 6.5 months with the model.

Source: peripheral blood mononuclear cells (PBMCs), taken at new diagnosis, from a patient treated with antithyroid drugs. This sequence originates from a woman aged 35 to 60 with Graves disease.

CDR3 sequence (DNA): TGTGCCAGCAGCATAGGGACAGGGGGCATTTCCGGGGAGCTGTTTTTT. It specifies CASSIGTGGISGELFF. The chain combines TRBV11-2 with TRBJ2-2; 12 nucleotides match TRBD1. The CDR3 has 16 residues. Trimming cost V 5 bases and J 6 bases; bases outside gene matches: 7. CDR1 and CDR2 (germline): SGHAT, FQNNGV.